What follows is one T cell receptor (beta chain) and its context. The CDR3 contains 12 residues. Germline V gene lookup returns CDR1 SQVTM and CDR2 ANQGSEA. Clones were read by immunoSEQ multiplex PCR, and TCRdb kept only the in-frame ones, dropping some. The sample has a few hundred thousand clones, 87% seen once. This entry is derived from a study of blood T cell repertoires in COVID-19. On the study more broadly: There were acute and convalescent COVID-19 samples, and they came from the United States, Italy and Spain.

The sequenced sample was PBMCs or T cells enriched from blood (not recorded which). The chain links TRBV29-1 to TRBJ1-1, with 9 nucleotides matching TRBD1. The sequence came from a young woman who had recovered from COVID-19. In DNA form, the CDR3 reads TGCAGGCGGGGACAGGGGAACACTGAAGCTTTCTTT. This sequence encodes CRRGQGNTEAFF.